A selection of T cell receptor beta chains follows, all from one sample in a study of blood T cells in healthy people across ages. TCRdb reprocessed the 5' RACE reads via MiXCR and lists one record per CDR3 protein. The sample has 1.5 million or so distinct CDR3 sequences, 42% seen once. What was sequenced was blood. These receptors came from a woman under 30 in good health. Both conserved end residues are part of each CDR3. The D gene is left open where the match is weak. A clone size is listed for some rows: how often the clone was seen (once, few, many), or a class if it is expanded.

>few|TRBV20-1|-|TRBJ2-1
CSARDPNSEQFF
TGCAGTGCTAGAGACCCCAATAGCGAGCAGTTCTTC
>-|TRBV2|TRBD1|TRBJ2-3
CASRDPGQGGGEDTQYF
TGTGCCAGCAGAGACCCGGGACAGGGTGGAGGGGAAGATACGCAGTATTTT
>few|TRBV7-9|-|TRBJ2-7
CASSWTGTLSYEQYF
TGTGCCAGCAGCTGGACCGGGACACTCTCCTACGAGCAGTACTTC
>-|TRBV12-3/TRBV12-4|-|TRBJ1-5
CASTSQGNGNQPQHF
TGTGCCAGCACCTCCCAGGGGAACGGGAATCAGCCCCAGCATTTT
>-|TRBV29-1|TRBD1|TRBJ2-7
CSVRIRDRGLAYEQYF
TGCAGCGTCCGAATCCGGGACAGGGGTTTAGCCTACGAGCAGTACTTC
>-|TRBV4-1|-|TRBJ1-1
CASSQEPGATEAFF
TGCGCCAGCAGCCAAGAGCCGGGGGCCACTGAAGCTTTCTTT
>once|TRBV6-1|TRBD1|TRBJ1-5
CASSAEWTGRNQPQHF
TGTGCCAGCAGTGCGGAATGGACAGGGCGGAATCAGCCCCAGCATTTT
>-|TRBV27|-|TRBJ1-6
CTSSRAGNHNSPLHF
TGTACCAGCAGCCGTGCCGGGAACCATAATTCACCCCTCCACTTT
>-|TRBV21-1|-|TRBJ2-1
CASSKGSAGGPYNERFF
TGTGCCAGCAGCAAAGGATCGGCGGGAGGCCCCTACAATGAGCGGTTCTTC
>-|TRBV6-2/TRBV6-3|-|TRBJ2-7
CASSPPDTYEQYF
TGTGCCAGCAGTCCGCCGGACACCTACGAGCAGTACTTC
>few|TRBV11-1|-|TRBJ2-4
CASSLDAKNIQYF
TGTGCCAGCAGCTTAGACGCAAAAAACATTCAGTACTTC
>many|TRBV10-3|TRBD2|TRBJ2-3
CAISSLAGEADTQYF
TGTGCCATCAGCAGTCTAGCGGGAGAGGCAGATACGCAGTATTTT
>-|TRBV10-3|TRBD2|TRBJ2-3
CAISDLAGNIDTQYF
TGTGCCATCAGCGATCTAGCGGGCAACATAGATACGCAGTATTTT
>-|TRBV11-2|TRBD1|TRBJ1-2
CASSPRWQGVEGYTF
TGTGCCAGCAGCCCCCGTTGGCAGGGGGTGGAGGGCTACACCTTC
>few|TRBV24-1|-|TRBJ1-1
CATSIPSANTEAFF
TGTGCCACCAGTATCCCTTCGGCGAACACTGAAGCTTTCTTT
>-|TRBV19|-|TRBJ2-1
CASSIILGARGEQFF
TGTGCCAGTAGTATCATCCTGGGGGCCAGAGGTGAGCAGTTCTTC
>few|TRBV5-5|TRBD1|TRBJ2-3
CASSLRTGEDTQYF
TGTGCCAGCAGCTTGAGGACAGGGGAAGATACGCAGTATTTT
>few|TRBV12-3/TRBV12-4|TRBD1|TRBJ2-7
CASSPRQGPRNEQYF
TGTGCCAGCAGTCCAAGACAGGGGCCTAGGAACGAGCAGTACTTC
>many|TRBV6-6|-|TRBJ2-5
CASSPPGEETQYF
TGTGCCAGCAGTCCCCCCGGGGAAGAGACCCAGTACTTC
>-|TRBV3-1|-|TRBJ1-4
CASSQGRKGEKLFF
TGTGCCAGCAGCCAAGGCAGAAAAGGTGAAAAACTGTTTTTT
>few|TRBV9|TRBD2|TRBJ2-1
CASSPDRGGAYNEQFF
TGTGCCAGCAGTCCTGACCGGGGGGGCGCCTACAATGAGCAGTTCTTC
>-|TRBV9|-|TRBJ2-3
CASSVGAPSTDTQYF
TGTGCCAGCAGCGTAGGCGCGCCTAGCACAGATACGCAGTATTTT
>-|TRBV12-3/TRBV12-4|-|TRBJ1-2
CASSPGGWGVKGYTF
TGTGCCAGCAGTCCTGGAGGGTGGGGGGTCAAAGGCTACACCTTC
>-|TRBV27|TRBD2|TRBJ2-2
CAIPVGTSGSNTGELFF
TGTGCCATCCCCGTCGGGACTAGCGGGTCGAACACCGGGGAGCTGTTTTTT
>-|TRBV21-1|-|TRBJ2-1
CASSKPASRGVSYNEQFF
TGTGCCAGCAGCAAACCCGCTTCCCGCGGGGTCTCCTACAATGAGCAGTTCTTC
>-|TRBV29-1|TRBD1|TRBJ2-4
CSATGGQSSYKQYF
TGCAGCGCCACAGGGGGACAGAGTTCCTACAAGCAGTACTTC
>-|TRBV27|-|TRBJ2-7
CASSVEGGYEQYF
TGTGCCAGCAGTGTAGAGGGGGGCTACGAGCAGTACTTC
>-|TRBV7-2|-|TRBJ2-7
CASSFQNGPYEQYF
TGTGCCAGCAGCTTCCAAAACGGCCCCTACGAGCAGTACTTC
>many|TRBV24-1|-|TRBJ2-5
CATKVSTQETQYF
TGTGCCACCAAGGTTAGCACACAAGAGACCCAGTACTTC
>few|TRBV6-5|-|TRBJ2-6
CASSYYSPEANVLTF
TGTGCCAGCAGTTACTACTCACCGGAGGCCAACGTCCTGACTTTC
>-|TRBV20-1|TRBD2|TRBJ2-5
CSAGDAGGSETQYF
TGCAGTGCTGGAGATGCGGGGGGCTCGGAGACCCAGTACTTC
>-|TRBV27|TRBD2|TRBJ2-7
CASKLGGPGNEQYF
TGTGCCAGCAAACTGGGAGGGCCAGGCAATGAGCAGTACTTC
>-|TRBV10-2|TRBD2|TRBJ2-7
CASSALASGMDYEQYF
TGCGCCAGCAGCGCCTTGGCTAGCGGGATGGACTACGAGCAGTACTTC
>-|TRBV12-3/TRBV12-4|-|TRBJ1-6
CASSLMANSPLHF
TGTGCCAGCAGCCTTATGGCGAATTCACCCCTCCACTTT
>few|TRBV4-1|-|TRBJ2-3
CASSQDWVSVAGAVDTQYF
TGCGCCAGCAGCCAAGATTGGGTCTCCGTGGCGGGGGCAGTGGATACGCAGTATTTT